Detailed here is one T cell receptor beta chain. Donors were healthy Caucasian individuals from Russia aged about 6 to 95. Then a second PCR, running roughly 7 to 12 cycles, was carried out with a sample-barcoded 5' primer and a J-beta primer mix. Any given sample supplied a minimum of 2.5 million CDR3-containing paired-end reads. Via MiXCR, TCRdb re-called the 5' RACE reads, giving one row per CDR3 protein. Of over a million distinct CDR3 sequences listed, less than 50% are singletons. The entry originates in a study of blood T cells in healthy people across ages. Germline CDR1 SGHTA, CDR2 FQGNSA. The CDR3 totals 16 residues. With 2 bases clipped from V and 4 bases from J, the junction kept 9 bases outside the gene matches.

The sample taken for sequencing was blood. The sequence derives from a woman aged 60-75 years in good health. The V gene is TRBV7-2, the J gene TRBJ2-7, with TRBD2 matching over 9 bases. The CDR3 spells CASSLQAGGNVYEQYF. CDR3 bases: TGTGCCAGCAGCTTACAAGCGGGGGGCAACGTATACGAGCAGTACTTC.